This T cell receptor (beta chain) stems from a study of cytomegalovirus exposure and HLA in healthy donors. PCR employed 60 Vbeta and 13 Jbeta primers. Assay: immunoSEQ multiplex PCR; the TCRdb copy retains only in-frame clones and omits some. The data show about 32,000 clones, approximately 82% seen once. CDR1 and CDR2 (germline): MNHNS, SASEGT. This CDR3 is 14 amino acids long. Trimming removed 6 bases at V and 9 bases at J, with 15 bases between. Sequencing was carried out using PBMCs. The TCR sequence derives from a young woman in good health and CMV-seronegative. The rearrangement joins TRBV6-1 to TRBJ1-6; maybe TRBD1 (5 bases). CDR3 region: CASSTEGESSPLHF. CDR3 coding DNA: TGTGCCAGCAGCACCGAAGGGGAAAGTTCACCCCTCCACTTT.